The T cell receptor beta chain under discussion was sequenced for a study of CD8+CD57+ T cells in acquired aplastic anemia. About the study: On average, sorted CD4+ and CD8+ cells gave 3.2 ug of DNA.

There are 14 residues in the CDR3. Trimming at V came to 8 bases and at J to 11 bases, leaving 14 bases not matched to a gene. Germline CDR1 SNHLY, CDR2 FYNNEI. The patients chosen for sequencing had shown expansion of CD8+CD57+ cells (detected by flow cytometry). None of the patients had been given any therapy when their blood was sampled. Researchers used genomic DNA as the template to profile TCR beta VDJ and CDR3. TCRdb redid the calling of the reads with MiXCR, one entry per CDR3 protein. The sample lists around 250,000 distinct CDR3 sequences, 65% to 90% occurring once. For this clonotype: Its specificity is unknown.

Broader study findings: CD8+ Simpson's diversity did not differ significantly between patients and controls. Comparison of patients with controls identified about 27 shared CD8+ CDR3 sequences.

The specimen was sorted CD4+, CD8+, or CD8+CD57+ T cells (not recorded which) from PBMCs. The receptor's source is a human donor with aplastic anemia. The chain employs TRBV2 and TRBJ2-3; TRBD1 agrees at 9 bases. The CDR3 sequence: CASVPGQGRLEQYF. In nucleotides, the CDR3 is TGTGCCAGCGTTCCGGGACAGGGACGATTGGAGCAGTATTTT.